This T cell receptor (beta chain) was documented in a study of shared clonotypes between healthy human individuals (dated by TCRdb to 2020 to 2021). For the study in its entirety: A few men and a couple of women, aged 18 to 49 years, made up the cohort. For each donor, CD4 naive and CD4 memory were each run on three plates, CD8 naive on two plates, and CD8 memory on one plate. The study deeply sequenced blood TCR repertoires of about 5 healthy adults to estimate repertoire size and the extent of clonotype sharing between individuals. Different laboratories and diverse techniques were used to prepare libraries and sequence TCR repertoires, to increase sequencing depth and limit assay-specific biases. Per donor, leukapheresis produced somewhere between about 0.94 and 9 billion PBMCs.

This clone was recorded once. Its antigen remains unidentified. Base qualities are not recorded, but no much larger clone differs from it by a single base. Using the deep immunoSEQ assay, TCR CDR3 regions were amplified from genomic DNA by multiplex PCR. For each cell subset, the extracted genomic DNA was distributed evenly across all wells of several immunoSEQ 96-well plates, and each plate served as one replicate. For sorted subsets, around 200 ng genomic DNA, equal to about 30,000 T cell genomes, was loaded into each replicate PCR. The purified libraries were quantified using a Qubit 3.0 fluorometer, sized with a Bioanalyzer 2100, and then quantified again using the KAPA Library Quantification kit. A separate single-read 150-cycle Illumina NextSeq 550 flow cell was used to sequence each immunoSEQ 96-well plate. The published analysis was carried out like this. Because only junctional sequences without quality scores were contained in the immunoSEQ output, filtering matching that applied to full-length reads could not be performed. To assign V/J genes and CDR3, sequences were annotated using PyIR, a Python wrapper for IgBLAST v1.9, with IMGT germline references. Reads were removed for weak V/J assignments (E-value above 1e-6), missing CDR3, stop codons, out-of-frame junctions, or ambiguous translated residues. V3J clonotypes were defined as sequences sharing the same inferred V gene, J gene, and CDR3 amino acid sequence. Percentage overlap between repertoires was computed as shared unique clonotypes divided by the size of the smaller repertoire. RTK rarefaction, the Chao1 estimator, and Recon v2.1 estimates of unobserved clonotypes were used to assess repertoire richness. For all TCRbeta clonotypes obtained by the gDNA method from a few donors, generation probabilities were computed with OLGA. TCRdb carries this immuneACCESS record with in-frame sequences only. Its versions omit some clonotypes, under half of them owing to an unresolved V gene in the studies checked, with the rest unexplained. The DNA was the basis for D and trimming; V, J and clone size are from that table. In this sample the table shows about 2.2 million clones, just under 95% of which occur a single time. 1.5% to 2% of the sample belongs to the ten largest clones.

CD8 naive samples were obtained by positive selection for CCR7 among CD45RO-negative cells, yielding a CD45RA+CCR7+ population from which TemRA cells were excluded. The donors were healthy, HIV-negative adults with no recently reported acute infections or vaccinations. Every donor was a Caucasian adult living in Nashville, Tennessee, USA. After blood collection by leukapheresis, PBMCs were isolated using Ficoll-Histopaque density gradient centrifugation and then cryopreserved in the vapor phase of liquid nitrogen. Analytical flow cytometry was used to check the purity and quantity of each magnetically sorted T cell population. Genomic DNA was isolated from every sorted fraction and measured by UV absorbance on a Nanodrop 2000c. Findings and caveats that apply to the study as a whole: Even with the large sequencing depth, rarefaction of the sorted-subset datasets indicated that sequencing was incomplete. Pairwise subsampling led to the expectation that sequencing depth would affect the degree of clonotype sharing among donors. Compared with non-shared clonotypes, the clonotypes found in all four sorted-subset donors had higher generation probabilities. Sharing across a few donors was observed for about 5% of naive CD4, 3% to 4% of naive CD8, roughly 2.4% of memory CD4, and over 0.3% of memory CD8 clonotypes. Estimated clonotype richness was generally larger for naive than for memory subsets. Because the study included a small number of donors, the genetic and exposure-history diversity represented was limited. Sampling was restricted to blood, and TCR repertoires in tissue are likely to differ from TCR repertoires in blood.

The sample comprised naive CD8+ T cells from PBMCs. In the paper's terms, the cell subset or site label means: CD45RA+CCR7+. The sequence was obtained from a man aged 18-30 years in good health. Some clones in this sample may be carry-over from other donors' samples.

The CDR3 protein sequence reads: CASSYKPASLYSNEQFF. The nucleotides are TGTGCCAGCAGCTACAAACCGGCGTCCCTATACTCTAATGAGCAGTTCTTC. Recombination linked TRBV11-2 to TRBJ2-1, with no confidently assigned D gene. Trimming at the junction amounts to 4 bases on V and 7 bases on J, and the germline ends lie 23 bases apart. The CDR3 runs 17 amino acids, cysteine and phenylalanine included. Here the CDR3 DNA is all that survives: 51 bases in frame from base 1. The germline V gene supplies CDR1 SGHAT and CDR2 FQNNGV.